Described below is a single TCR beta chain sequence and its context. Its target is unknown. This sample is drawn from a study of CD8 T cells in ankylosing spondylitis. Overall study results and limits: Seven to nine highly homologous variants made up a TCR beta motif that seemed to typify ankylosing spondylitis blood. Clones linked with disease were CD8+ and fairly uncommon in the peripheral blood. In ankylosing spondylitis patients, matched synovial fluid reportedly showed significant enrichment of disease-linked clones.

Quantitative 5'-RACE was performed with molecular barcodes, and it yielded the TCR beta libraries. TCRdb analysed the 5' RACE reads with MiXCR anew, one entry per CDR3 protein. Of under 150,000 distinct CDR3 sequences listed, roughly 13% are singletons. The CDR3 contains 14 residues. V was clipped by 2 bases and J by 5 bases; unmatched bases: 5. Germline CDR1 and CDR2: MNHEY and SVGAGI. This chain joins TRBV6-5 and TRBJ2-7; 8 nucleotides agree with TRBD1. The sample consisted of blood, either unsorted or a sorted T cell fraction (not recorded which). The sequence derives from a female donor with ankylosing spondylitis or in good health (not recorded which). CDR3 DNA: TGTGCCAGCAGTTACCAGGGACAGGCCCACGAGCAGTACTTC. It encodes CASSYQGQAHEQYF.